This TCR beta chain emerged from a study of cytomegalovirus exposure and HLA in healthy donors. On the study more broadly: Early on, a data release was issued that held 65 million to 100 million unique TCRs from HLA-typed donors.

This clone was observed a single time. The CDR3 spans 13 residues. V was shortened by 7 bases and J by 4 bases, with 13 bases between the two germline ends. Looked up from germline, CDR1 is LGHNT and CDR2 is FRNRAP. This PCR relied on a set of 60 Vbeta primers and 13 Jbeta primers. Sequencing used immunoSEQ multiplex PCR; TCRdb keeps in-frame clones, though not all of them. The sample holds fewer than 150,000 clones; 60% to 80% are singletons and the top ten take about 2.2%. The sequenced sample was PBMCs. This TCR was recovered from a man aged 25-45 years in good health and CMV-seronegative. The V gene is TRBV12-5, the J gene TRBJ1-2; possibly TRBD1 for D (5 bases). The CDR3 sequence: CASAMGGVYGYTF. The DNA of the CDR3 is TGTGCTAGTGCCATGGGGGGGGTCTATGGCTACACCTTC.